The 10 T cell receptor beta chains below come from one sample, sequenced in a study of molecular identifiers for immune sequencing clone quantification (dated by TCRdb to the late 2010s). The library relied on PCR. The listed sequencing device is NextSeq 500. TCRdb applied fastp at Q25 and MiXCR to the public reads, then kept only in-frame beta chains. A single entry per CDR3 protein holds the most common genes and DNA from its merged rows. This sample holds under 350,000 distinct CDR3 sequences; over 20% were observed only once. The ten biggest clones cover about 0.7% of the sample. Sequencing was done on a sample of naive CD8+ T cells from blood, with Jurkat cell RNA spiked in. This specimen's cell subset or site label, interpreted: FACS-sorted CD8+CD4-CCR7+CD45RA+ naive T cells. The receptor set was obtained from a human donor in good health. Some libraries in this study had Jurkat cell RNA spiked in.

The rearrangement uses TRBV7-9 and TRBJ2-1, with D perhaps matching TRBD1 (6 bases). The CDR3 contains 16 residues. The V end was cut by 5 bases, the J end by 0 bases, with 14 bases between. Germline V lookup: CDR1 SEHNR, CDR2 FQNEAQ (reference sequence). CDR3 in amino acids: CASSAPTGSSYNEQFF. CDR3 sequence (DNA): TGTGCCAGCAGCGCCCCAACAGGGAGCTCCTACAATGAGCAGTTCTTC.

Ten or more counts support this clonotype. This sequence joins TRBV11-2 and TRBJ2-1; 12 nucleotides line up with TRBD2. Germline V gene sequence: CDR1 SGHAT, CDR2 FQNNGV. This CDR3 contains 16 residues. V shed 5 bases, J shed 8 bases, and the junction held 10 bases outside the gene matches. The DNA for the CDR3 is TGTGCCAGCAGCCCGACTCCTAGCGGGGGGGCCTATGAGCAGTTCTTC. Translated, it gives CASSPTPSGGAYEQFF.

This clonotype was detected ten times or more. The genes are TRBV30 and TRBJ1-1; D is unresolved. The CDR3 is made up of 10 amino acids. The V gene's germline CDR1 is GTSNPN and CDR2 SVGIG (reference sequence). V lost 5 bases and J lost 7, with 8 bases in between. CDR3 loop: CAWHDIEAFF. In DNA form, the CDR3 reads TGTGCCTGGCACGACATTGAAGCTTTCTTT.

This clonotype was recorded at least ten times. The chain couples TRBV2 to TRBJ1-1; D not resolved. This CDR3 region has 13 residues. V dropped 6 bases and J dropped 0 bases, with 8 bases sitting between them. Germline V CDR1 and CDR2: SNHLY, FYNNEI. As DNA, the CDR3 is TGTGCCAGCAGGGGGATTATGAACACTGAAGCTTTCTTT. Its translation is CASRGIMNTEAFF.

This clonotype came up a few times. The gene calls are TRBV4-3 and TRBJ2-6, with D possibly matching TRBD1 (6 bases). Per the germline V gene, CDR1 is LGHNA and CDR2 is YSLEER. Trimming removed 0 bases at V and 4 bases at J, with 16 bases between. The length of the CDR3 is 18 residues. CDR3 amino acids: CASSQDFTGFLGANVLTF. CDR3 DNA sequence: TGCGCCAGCAGCCAAGATTTTACAGGGTTCTTGGGGGCCAACGTCCTGACTTTC.

The CDR3 region has the DNA TGCGCCAGCAGCCAAGGCACAGGGCGCGAGCAGTACTTC. It yields the protein CASSQGTGREQYF. V is TRBV4-1 and J is TRBJ2-7, with D possibly being TRBD1 (6 bases). Germline loops: CDR1 MGHRA, CDR2 YSYEKL. The CDR3 extends over 13 amino acids. V was cut by 1 base and J by 6 bases, with 10 bases left in between.

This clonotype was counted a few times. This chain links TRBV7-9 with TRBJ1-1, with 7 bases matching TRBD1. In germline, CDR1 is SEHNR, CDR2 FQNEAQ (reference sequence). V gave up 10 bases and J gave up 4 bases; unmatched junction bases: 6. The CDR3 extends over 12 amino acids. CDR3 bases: TGTGCCACCTTGTCAGGGGGCACTGAAGCTTTCTTT. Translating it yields CATLSGGTEAFF.

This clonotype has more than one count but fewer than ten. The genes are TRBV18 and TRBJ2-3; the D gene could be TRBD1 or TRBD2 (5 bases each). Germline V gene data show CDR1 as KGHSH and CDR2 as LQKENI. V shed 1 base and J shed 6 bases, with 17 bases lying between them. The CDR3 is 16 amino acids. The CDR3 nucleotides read TGTGCCAGCTCACCACTTACATCTGGGGGAATGGATACGCAGTATTTT. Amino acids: CASSPLTSGGMDTQYF.

The CDR3 here is CSAPEVGTEAFF. In DNA, the CDR3 is TGCAGTGCCCCCGAGGTCGGCACTGAAGCTTTCTTT. The chain combines TRBV20-1 with TRBJ1-1; unclear D gene. Trimming stripped 6 bases from V and 4 bases from J, with 12 bases between. The germline CDR1 and CDR2 sequences are DFQATT and SNEGSKA (reference sequence). There are 12 residues in the CDR3.

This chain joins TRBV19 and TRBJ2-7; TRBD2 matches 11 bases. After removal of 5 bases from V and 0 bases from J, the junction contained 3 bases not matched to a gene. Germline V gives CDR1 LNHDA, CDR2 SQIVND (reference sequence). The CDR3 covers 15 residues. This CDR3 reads CASSPGLAVSYEQYF. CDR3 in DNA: TGTGCCAGTAGTCCGGGACTAGCGGTCTCCTACGAGCAGTACTTC.